This T cell receptor (beta chain) was sequenced during a study of spatial heterogeneity in lung cancer. The CDR3 sequence is 13 residues long. Trimming removed 5 bases from V and 4 bases from J; junction bases left unmatched: 3. The germline CDR1 and CDR2 sequences are SEHNR and FQNEAQ (reference sequence). Time point: sample taken at primary tumor resection. The authors sequenced whole RNA from tumor, nontumor lung or frozen PBMC without sorting. A single record per CDR3 protein comes from TCRdb applying MiXCR to the 5' RACE reads. The data hold around 7,900 distinct CDR3 sequences, with about 14% observed a single time. Study-level points and caveats: Tumor mutation count correlated with how many alpha and beta TCRs expanded intratumorally.

The sample holds many counts of this clonotype. Its antigen is not known. The rearrangement joins TRBV7-9 to TRBJ2-3; 7 positions match TRBD1. The TCR originated in a female donor with early-stage non-small cell lung cancer. Sample: lung tumor tissue, taken at surgery. The CDR3 DNA sequence: TGTGCCAGCAGCCGACAGGGCCCAGATACGCAGTATTTT. It translates to CASSRQGPDTQYF.